The rows below give T cell receptor beta chains drawn from one sample of a study of blood T cell repertoires in COVID-19. Measured with immunoSEQ multiplex PCR; TCRdb has only the in-frame clones, and not every one. Of some 310,000 clones in the sample, around 90% are singletons; the top ten hold 1%. The sequencing input was peripheral blood. All receptors derive from a man aged 45-65 years with active or convalescent COVID-19. CDR3s include the opening cysteine and the closing phenylalanine or tryptophan. The D gene is left open where the match is weak. Not all rows give a size; the values are once, few, many and, for expanded clones, a class.

V gene: TRBV3-1/TRBV3-2; J gene: TRBJ1-1; clone size: .; CDR3 length: 14; D gene: .; CDR3 protein: CASSQPGGTSEAFF; CDR3 DNA: TGTGCCAGCAGCCAACCGGGGGGGACAAGTGAAGCTTTCTTT
V gene: TRBV27; J gene: TRBJ2-5; clone size: once; CDR3 length: 13; D gene: .; CDR3 protein: CASRLRDRETQYF; CDR3 DNA: TGTGCCAGCAGACTTCGGGATCGAGAGACCCAGTACTTC
V gene: TRBV28; J gene: TRBJ1-5; clone size: .; CDR3 length: 16; D gene: TRBD1; CDR3 protein: CASSPTTGGKGQPQHF; CDR3 DNA: TGTGCCAGCAGTCCAACGACAGGGGGAAAGGGCCAGCCCCAGCATTTT
V gene: TRBV7-3; J gene: TRBJ2-1; clone size: .; CDR3 length: 13; D gene: .; CDR3 protein: CASSLSVDNEQFF; CDR3 DNA: TGTGCCAGCAGCTTATCCGTAGACAATGAGCAGTTCTTC
V gene: TRBV10-3; J gene: TRBJ2-2; clone size: .; CDR3 length: 15; D gene: .; CDR3 protein: CAISGHQENTGELFF; CDR3 DNA: TGTGCCATCAGTGGACATCAAGAGAACACCGGGGAGCTGTTTTTT
V gene: TRBV6-5; J gene: TRBJ1-2; clone size: .; CDR3 length: 15; D gene: TRBD1; CDR3 protein: CASSLTRDRSPGYTF; CDR3 DNA: TGTGCCAGCAGTCTTACCCGGGACAGAAGCCCAGGCTACACCTTC
V gene: TRBV29-1; J gene: TRBJ2-1; clone size: .; CDR3 length: 13; D gene: .; CDR3 protein: CSVSRTLNNEQFF; CDR3 DNA: TGCAGCGTTTCCAGAACCCTCAACAATGAGCAGTTCTTC
V gene: TRBV7-9; J gene: TRBJ2-1; clone size: .; CDR3 length: 15; D gene: .; CDR3 protein: CASSLGGASYNEQFF; CDR3 DNA: TGTGCCAGCAGCTTAGGTGGGGCGTCCTACAATGAGCAGTTCTTC
V gene: TRBV9; J gene: TRBJ1-1; clone size: .; CDR3 length: 14; D gene: .; CDR3 protein: CASSLTGSNTEAFF; CDR3 DNA: TGTGCCAGCAGCTTGACAGGCTCGAACACTGAAGCTTTCTTT
V gene: TRBV6-2/TRBV6-3; J gene: TRBJ2-7; clone size: .; CDR3 length: 16; D gene: TRBD2; CDR3 protein: CASSQEGLADSYEQYF; CDR3 DNA: TGTGCCAGCAGCCAAGAGGGACTAGCGGACTCCTACGAGCAGTACTTC
V gene: TRBV11-2; J gene: TRBJ2-5; clone size: .; CDR3 length: 16; D gene: .; CDR3 protein: CASSPGHSYPGETQYF; CDR3 DNA: TGTGCCAGCAGTCCCGGACATTCTTACCCTGGGGAGACCCAGTACTTC
V gene: TRBV5-1; J gene: TRBJ1-1; clone size: .; CDR3 length: 16; D gene: TRBD1; CDR3 protein: CASSLAGTVKNTEAFF; CDR3 DNA: TGCGCCAGCAGCTTGGCCGGGACAGTGAAGAACACTGAAGCTTTCTTT
V gene: TRBV5-1; J gene: TRBJ2-1; clone size: .; CDR3 length: 13; D gene: .; CDR3 protein: CASSLFPGGEQFF; CDR3 DNA: TGCGCCAGCAGCTTGTTCCCCGGGGGTGAGCAGTTCTTC
V gene: TRBV28; J gene: TRBJ1-1; clone size: .; CDR3 length: 13; D gene: TRBD1; CDR3 protein: CASSAQQGTEAFF; CDR3 DNA: TGTGCCAGCAGTGCACAACAGGGGACTGAAGCTTTCTTT
V gene: TRBV19; J gene: TRBJ1-4; clone size: .; CDR3 length: 15; D gene: TRBD1; CDR3 protein: CASSAGQGVPEKLFF; CDR3 DNA: TGTGCCAGTAGTGCGGGACAGGGGGTACCTGAAAAACTGTTTTTT